A single count supports the clone carrying this T cell receptor beta chain. Its cognate antigen is unknown. Clones were sequenced by immunoSEQ multiplex PCR, and TCRdb holds only the in-frame ones, with some missing. Among over 100,000 clones listed, approximately 94% were seen once. These data are taken from a study of graft-versus-host responses after intestinal transplantation. Study-wide findings and caveats: Within allografts, high graft-versus-host to host-versus-graft clonal ratios were seen among patients with graft-donor T cell macrochimerism. Circulating GvH clone levels at their peak were associated with HvG declines (early post-transplant).

The germline CDR1 and CDR2 sequences are SGHTA and FQGNSA. This CDR3 contains 15 residues. Trimming stripped 1 base from V and 2 bases from J, with 12 bases between. The source material was unstimulated CD4+ T cells sorted from spleen or lymph node cells, sampled before transplant. The chain recombines TRBV7-2 with TRBJ2-7; D may be TRBD2 (6 bases). The source is a human donor who was the organ donor for an intestinal transplant. This CDR3 reads CASSLGSASAYEQYF. CDR3 DNA: TGTGCCAGCAGCTTAGGCTCAGCTAGCGCCTACGAGCAGTACTTC.